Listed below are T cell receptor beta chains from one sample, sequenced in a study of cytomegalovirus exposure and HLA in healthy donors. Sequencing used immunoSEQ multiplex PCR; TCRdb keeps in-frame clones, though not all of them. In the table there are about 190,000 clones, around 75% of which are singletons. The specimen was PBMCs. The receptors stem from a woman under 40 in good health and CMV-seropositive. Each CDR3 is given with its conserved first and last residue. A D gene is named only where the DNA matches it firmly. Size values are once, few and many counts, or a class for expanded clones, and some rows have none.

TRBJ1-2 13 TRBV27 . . CASSFLGHRGYTF TGTGCCAGCAGTTTCTTAGGACACCGCGGCTACACCTTC
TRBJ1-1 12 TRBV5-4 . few CASSFRSGEAFF TGTGCCAGCAGCTTTCGCTCCGGTGAAGCTTTCTTT
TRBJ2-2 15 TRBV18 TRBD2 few CASSPGLANTGELFF TGTGCCAGCTCTCCTGGACTAGCCAACACCGGGGAGCTGTTTTTT
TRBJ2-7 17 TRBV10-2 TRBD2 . CASSGGLAGGYPYEQYF TGCGCCAGCAGTGGGGGACTAGCGGGAGGCTACCCCTACGAGCAGTACTTC
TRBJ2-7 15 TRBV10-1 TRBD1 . CASSDPRTGVNEQYF TGCGCCAGCAGTGACCCCCGGACAGGGGTAAACGAGCAGTACTTC
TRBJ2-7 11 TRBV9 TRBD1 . CASGGMTGEYF TGTGCCAGCGGAGGGATGACAGGGGAGTACTTC
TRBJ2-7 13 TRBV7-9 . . CASSPKGVYEQYF TGTGCCAGCAGCCCTAAAGGGGTTTACGAGCAGTACTTC
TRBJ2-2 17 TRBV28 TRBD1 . CASSLGTGPTNTGELFF TGTGCCAGCAGTTTGGGGACAGGGCCAACGAACACCGGGGAGCTGTTTTTT
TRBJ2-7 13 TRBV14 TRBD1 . CASGRQGSYEQYF TGTGCCAGCGGGAGACAGGGTAGCTACGAGCAGTACTTC
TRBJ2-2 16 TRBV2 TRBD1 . CASSWRGTGVTGELFF TGTGCCAGCAGCTGGAGGGGGACAGGAGTCACCGGGGAGCTGTTTTTT
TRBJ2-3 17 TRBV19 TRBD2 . CASRSSAGVAHTDTQYF TGTGCCAGTAGGTCCTCAGCGGGGGTGGCGCACACAGATACGCAGTATTTT
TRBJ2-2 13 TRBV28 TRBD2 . CAGTSGKAGELFF TGTGCCGGGACTAGCGGGAAGGCCGGGGAGCTGTTTTTT
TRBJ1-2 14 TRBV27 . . CASSGLQGFDGYTF TGTGCCAGCAGTGGGCTACAGGGATTTGATGGCTACACCTTC
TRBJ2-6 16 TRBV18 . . CASSRVTGTGANVLTF TGTGCCAGCTCACGAGTAACAGGGACTGGGGCCAACGTCCTGACTTTC
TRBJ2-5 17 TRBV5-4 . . CASSFFISPGVQETQYF TGTGCCAGCAGCTTCTTCATCTCTCCGGGGGTCCAAGAGACCCAGTACTTC
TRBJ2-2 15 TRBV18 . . CASSLGQMNTGELFF TGTGCCAGCTCCCTCGGACAGATGAACACCGGGGAGCTGTTTTTT
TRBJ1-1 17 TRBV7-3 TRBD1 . CASSLTLAQGENTEAFF TGTGCCAGCAGCTTAACTCTAGCTCAGGGGGAAAACACTGAAGCTTTCTTT
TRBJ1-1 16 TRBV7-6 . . CASSFREGRMNTEAFF TGTGCCAGCAGCTTCAGGGAGGGGAGGATGAACACTGAAGCTTTCTTT
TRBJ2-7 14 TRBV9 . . CASSVAFSSYEQYF TGTGCCAGCAGCGTAGCGTTTAGCTCCTACGAGCAGTACTTC
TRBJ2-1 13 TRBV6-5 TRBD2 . CASQSSGTNEQFF TGTGCCAGCCAGTCTAGCGGGACCAATGAGCAGTTCTTC
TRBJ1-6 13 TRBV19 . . CASSIGPGSPLHF TGTGCCAGTAGTATAGGTCCGGGATCACCCCTCCACTTT
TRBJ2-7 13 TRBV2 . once CAISETASYEQYF TGTGCCATCAGCGAGACAGCCTCCTACGAGCAGTACTTC